This entry is about one T cell receptor beta chain. Its target is not known. The data were obtained in a study of cytomegalovirus exposure and HLA in healthy donors. The PCR contained 60 Vbeta and 13 Jbeta primers. Data came from immunoSEQ multiplex PCR; TCRdb stores just in-frame clones and leaves some out. Altogether 150,000 to 200,000 clones are present, 80% being singletons, with the ten largest covering about 0.7%. Study results and limitations: Analysis performed later found about 18,000 TCR beta sequences associated with HLA alleles at 0.05 false discovery rate.

Deletions cut 2 bases from V and 5 bases from J, with 27 bases between. The V gene's germline CDR1 is MGHRA and CDR2 YSYEKL. The CDR3 has 19 residues. Sequencing was carried out using PBMCs. The source is a boy aged 5-17 years in good health and CMV-seronegative. The V gene is TRBV4-1, the J gene TRBJ1-1; weak D call: TRBD1 (5 bases). The CDR3 nucleotides are TGCGCCAGCAGCCAACCCCTCCCTAGAAGAGTAGGGGCACGTACTGAAGCTTTCTTT. This codes for CASSQPLPRRVGARTEAFF.